These 21 T cell receptor beta chains came from one sample sequenced in a study of blood T cell repertoires in COVID-19. The data were produced by immunoSEQ multiplex PCR, yet TCRdb's version contains in-frame clones alone and is incomplete. The sample has a few hundred thousand clones; approximately 82% are singletons. The sequenced sample consisted of peripheral blood. The receptors shown here come from a man in his forties or fifties with active or convalescent COVID-19.

The chain combines TRBV6-5 with TRBJ2-5; 10 bases match TRBD2. This CDR3 has 14 amino acids. After removal of 7 bases from V and 2 bases from J, the junction contained 4 bases not matched to a gene. Per the germline V gene, CDR1 is MNHEY and CDR2 is SVGAGI. CDR3: CASTGTSVQETQYF. In nucleotides, the CDR3 is TGTGCCAGCACCGGGACTAGCGTACAAGAGACCCAGTACTTC.

J is TRBJ1-4 and V is TRBV19; tentative D call: TRBD1 (5 bases). The CDR3 covers 13 residues. V lost 7 bases to trimming and J lost 7 bases, with 13 bases between them. From germline, CDR1 is LNHDA and CDR2 SQIVND (reference sequence). The CDR3 coding sequence is TGTGCCAGTACGGGACTTGGAGGTGAAAAACTGTTTTTT. Protein: CASTGLGGEKLFF. Full variable domain (rest looked up from reference TRBV19 and TRBJ1-4): DGGITQSPKYLFRKEGQNVTLSCEQNLNHDAMYWYRQDPGQGLRLIYYSQIVNDFQKGDIAEGYSVSREKKESFPLTVTSAQKNPTAFYLCASTGLGGEKLFFGSGTQLSVL.

The chain has TRBV7-2 and TRBJ2-5; D remains unclear. In germline, CDR1 is SGHTA, CDR2 FQGNSA. Trimming removed 5 bases from V and 5 bases from J, with 15 bases in between. This CDR3 contains 14 residues. Here the CDR3 reads CASSPDFLLETQYF. In nucleotides, the CDR3 is TGTGCCAGCAGCCCCGACTTTCTATTGGAGACCCAGTACTTC.

The chain employs TRBV6-1 and TRBJ1-1; 7 nucleotides agree with TRBD1. The CDR3 runs 15 residues. V shed 3 bases, J shed 1 base, and the junction held 5 bases outside the gene matches. Germline V CDR1 and CDR2: MNHNS, SASEGT. DNA for the CDR3: TGTGCCAGCAGTGAGATACAGGGGAGGAACACTGAAGCTTTCTTT. Protein sequence: CASSEIQGRNTEAFF.

V gene TRBV5-1 combines with J gene TRBJ2-5; 14 bases line up with TRBD2. CDR1 and CDR2 (germline): SGHRS, YFSETQ. The CDR3 covers 16 residues. The V segment lost 4 bases and the J segment 2 bases; nucleotides outside the gene matches: 4. The DNA for the CDR3 is TGCGCCAGCAGCCGGACTAGCGGGAGGCCACAAGAGACCCAGTACTTC. The encoded protein is CASSRTSGRPQETQYF.

This clone turned up a few times. The rearrangement uses TRBV2 and TRBJ1-4; TRBD1 matches at 7 bases. The CDR3 is made up of 13 amino acids. V lost 2 bases and J lost 7; bases outside the gene matches: 1. Germline values: CDR1 SNHLY, CDR2 FYNNEI. For the CDR3, the DNA is TGTGCCAGCAGTGAACAGGGGGGTGAAAAACTGTTTTTT. Translated, it gives CASSEQGGEKLFF.

V and J are TRBV5-1 and TRBJ1-2; 8 bases match TRBD1. CDR1 is SGHRS and CDR2 is YFSETQ in the germline V gene. The CDR3 covers 15 residues. The V and J ends lost 1 base and 7 bases, in that order; junction bases with no gene match: 9. CDR3 in amino acids: CASSLSGGGTGGYTF. The DNA of the CDR3 is TGCGCCAGCAGCTTGTCAGGGGGCGGGACCGGTGGCTACACCTTC.

CDR3 sequence (DNA): TGTGCCAGCAGTTTATGGGCTAGCGGGGACTACGAGCAGTACTTC. Translating it yields CASSLWASGDYEQYF. The V and J genes are TRBV27 and TRBJ2-7; TRBD2 aligns across 9 bases. This CDR3 region has 15 residues. The germline V gene encodes CDR1 MNHEY and CDR2 SMNVEV (reference sequence). V was pared by 1 base and J by 3 bases, with 4 bases of the junction left unmatched.

The CDR3 bases are TGTGCCAGTAGTATATCTCAGGGGGACGAGCAGTACTTC. It codes for CASSISQGDEQYF. The gene calls are TRBV19 and TRBJ2-7; 7 nucleotides match TRBD1. Trimming cost V 2 bases and J 5 bases; bases outside gene matches: 3. Germline V gene data show CDR1 as LNHDA and CDR2 as SQIVND (reference sequence). CDR3 length: 13 residues.

V usage is TRBV24-1 and J usage is TRBJ2-7; 9 bases map to TRBD1. The germline V gene has CDR1 KGHDR and CDR2 SFDVKD. The CDR3 extends over 15 amino acids. The J segment lost 6 bases and the V segment lost 4 bases, leaving 9 bases of the junction unmatched. CDR3 residues: CATSDPRGTGCEQYF. CDR3 bases: TGTGCCACCAGTGACCCCAGGGGGACAGGGTGCGAGCAGTACTTC.

A few counts support this clone. This rearrangement joins TRBV19 to TRBJ1-2, with 7 bases fitting TRBD1. The J segment lost 4 bases and the V segment lost 3 bases, leaving 8 bases of the junction unmatched. The CDR3 spans 15 residues. Germline-derived CDR1 and CDR2 are LNHDA and SQIVND (reference sequence). CDR3 coding DNA: TGTGCCAGTAGTATGAGCCCGGGACAGTTCTATGGCTACACCTTC. Amino acid sequence: CASSMSPGQFYGYTF.

This clone was detected ten times or more. The J gene is TRBJ2-7, the V gene TRBV7-6; tentative D call: TRBD2 (5 bases). Germline V gives CDR1 SGHVS, CDR2 FNYEAQ. V was shortened by 5 bases and J by 6 bases, with 14 bases between the two germline ends. The CDR3 covers 13 residues. CDR3 DNA sequence: TGTGCCAGCAGCCGAGGGTACAGCGCCGAGCAGTACTTC. Translation gives CASSRGYSAEQYF.

In this sample, this clone turned up many times. The chain links TRBV14 to TRBJ2-5; D unclear. The V gene's germline CDR1 is SGHDN and CDR2 FVKESK. Trimming shortened V by 0 bases and J by 6 bases, and 14 bases separated the two germline ends. The CDR3 totals 15 residues. CDR3 bases: TGTGCCAGCAGCCAAGAACATGGTGGTTTTAAGACCCAGTACTTC. It translates to CASSQEHGGFKTQYF.

The CDR3 region is CASSPAYNEQFF. The CDR3 bases are TGTGCCAGCAGTCCCGCCTACAATGAGCAGTTCTTC. The chain employs TRBV27 and TRBJ2-1; D is ambiguous. Trimming stripped 5 bases from V and 2 bases from J, with 4 bases between. The CDR3 runs to 12 residues. The germline CDR1 and CDR2 sequences are MNHEY and SMNVEV (reference sequence).

Points on this clone: The junction departs from the called germline gene at one end, perhaps through a read error. The V gene is TRBV7-7, the J gene TRBJ2-1, with 8 positions matching TRBD2. From germline, CDR1 is SSHAT and CDR2 FNYEAQ (reference sequence). The CDR3 sequence is 18 residues long. DNA of the CDR3: TGTGCTAGCAGCTTATACCTGGGAGACGGGGGGGTCAACAATGAGCAGTTCTTC. Translation: CASSLYLGDGGVNNEQFF.

This clone was recorded a few times. This chain uses TRBV5-4 with TRBJ1-2; the D gene is possibly TRBD1 (6 bases). CDR3 length: 15 amino acids. CDR1 is SGHNT and CDR2 is YYREEE in the germline V gene (reference sequence). Trimming took off 0 bases at V and 4 bases at J, with 13 bases between the two ends. The CDR3 reads CASSLGQGRVYGYTF. CDR3 sequence (DNA): TGTGCCAGCAGCTTGGGGCAGGGGAGAGTCTATGGCTACACCTTC.

J is TRBJ2-5 and V is TRBV6-5, with D possibly being TRBD1 (5 bases). The V end lost 7 bases, the J end lost 5 bases, and 11 bases lay between the germline ends. Germline CDR1 is MNHEY and CDR2 is SVGAGI. This CDR3 is 12 amino acids long. The CDR3 bases are TGTGCCAGCAAGCAGGGAAGGGAGACCCAGTACTTC. Translated, it gives CASKQGRETQYF.

This chain links TRBV3-1 (or the pseudogene TRBV3-2) with TRBJ1-2; TRBD1 might be the D (6 bases). V lost 2 bases to trimming and J lost 2 bases, with 15 bases between them. Germline lookup yields CDR1 LGHDT and CDR2 YNNKEL (reference sequence). The CDR3 has 16 residues. CDR3 sequence reads: CASSQNIGQKNYGYTF. CDR3 nucleotide sequence: TGTGCCAGCAGCCAAAATATAGGACAGAAAAACTATGGCTACACCTTC.

V usage is TRBV6-6 and J usage is TRBJ1-5; 9 bases are shared with TRBD1. J gave up 2 bases and V 6 bases, and 8 bases lay outside the gene matches. This CDR3 has 16 residues. Germline V gives CDR1 MNHNY, CDR2 SVGAGI (reference sequence). CDR3 bases: TGTGCCAGCAGGGACCGGGACAGGGTGCGCAATCAGCCCCAGCATTTT. Amino acids: CASRDRDRVRNQPQHF.

V usage is TRBV14 and J usage is TRBJ2-3, with a possible D match to TRBD2 (6 bases). Trimming took 4 bases from V and 4 from J, leaving 12 bases between them. The CDR3 covers 14 residues. Per the germline V gene, CDR1 is SGHDN and CDR2 is FVKESK. CDR3 in DNA: TGTGCCAGCAGCCGCCTGGAGGGAGCAGATACGCAGTATTTT. As protein: CASSRLEGADTQYF.

This clone was counted only a few times. This chain connects TRBV27 to TRBJ2-7; D might be TRBD2 (5 bases). V lost 0 bases to trimming and J lost 0 bases, with 9 bases between them. The CDR3 sequence is 15 residues long. In germline, CDR1 is MNHEY, CDR2 SMNVEV (reference sequence). The CDR3 protein is CASSLSLANSYEQYF. The CDR3 bases are TGTGCCAGCAGTTTATCCCTAGCCAACTCCTACGAGCAGTACTTC.